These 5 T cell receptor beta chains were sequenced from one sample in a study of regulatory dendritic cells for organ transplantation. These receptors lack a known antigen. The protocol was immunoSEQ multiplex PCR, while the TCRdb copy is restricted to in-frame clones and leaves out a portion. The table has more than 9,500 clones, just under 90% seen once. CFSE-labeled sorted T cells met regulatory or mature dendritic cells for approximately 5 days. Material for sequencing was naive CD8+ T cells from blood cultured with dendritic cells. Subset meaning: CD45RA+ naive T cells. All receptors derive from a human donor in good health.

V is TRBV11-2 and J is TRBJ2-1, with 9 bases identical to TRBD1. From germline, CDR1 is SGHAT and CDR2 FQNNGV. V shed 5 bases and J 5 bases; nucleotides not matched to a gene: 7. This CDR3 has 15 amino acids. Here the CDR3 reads CASSPGQGMNNEQFF. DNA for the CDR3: TGTGCCAGCAGCCCCGGACAGGGGATGAACAATGAGCAGTTCTTC. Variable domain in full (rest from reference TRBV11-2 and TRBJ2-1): EAGVAQSPRYKIIEKRQSVAFWCNPISGHATLYWYQQILGQGPKLLIQFQNNGVVDDSQLPKDRFSAERLKGVDSTLKIQPAKLEDSAVYLCASSPGQGMNNEQFFGPGTRLTVL.

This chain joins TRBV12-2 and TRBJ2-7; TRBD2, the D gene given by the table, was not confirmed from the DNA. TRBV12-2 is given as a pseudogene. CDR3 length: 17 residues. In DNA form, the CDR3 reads TGTGCAAGTCGCTTAGGTTGGTGGGACTGGAGCTCCTACGAGCAGTACTTC. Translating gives CASRLGWWDWSSYEQYF.

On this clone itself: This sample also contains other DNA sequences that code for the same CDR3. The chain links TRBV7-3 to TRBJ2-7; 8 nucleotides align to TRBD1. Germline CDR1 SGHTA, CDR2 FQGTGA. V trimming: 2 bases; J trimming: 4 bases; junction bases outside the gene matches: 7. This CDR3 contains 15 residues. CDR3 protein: CASSLGIGQGYEQYF. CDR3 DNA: TGTGCCAGCAGCTTAGGGATAGGACAGGGATACGAGCAGTACTTC.

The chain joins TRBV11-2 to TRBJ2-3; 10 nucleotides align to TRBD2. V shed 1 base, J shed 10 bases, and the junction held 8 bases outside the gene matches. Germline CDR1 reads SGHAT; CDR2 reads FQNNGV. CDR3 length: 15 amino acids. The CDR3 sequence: CASSLVAGGPYPQYF. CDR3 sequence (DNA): TGTGCCAGCAGCTTAGTAGCGGGAGGCCCCTACCCGCAGTATTTT.

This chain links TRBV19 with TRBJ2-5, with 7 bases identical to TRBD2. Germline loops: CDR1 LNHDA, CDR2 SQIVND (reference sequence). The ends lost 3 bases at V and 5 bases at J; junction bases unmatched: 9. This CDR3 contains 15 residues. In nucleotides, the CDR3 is TGTGCCAGTAGTATGGTCGGGGGGATCGGGGAGACCCAGTACTTC. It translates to CASSMVGGIGETQYF.